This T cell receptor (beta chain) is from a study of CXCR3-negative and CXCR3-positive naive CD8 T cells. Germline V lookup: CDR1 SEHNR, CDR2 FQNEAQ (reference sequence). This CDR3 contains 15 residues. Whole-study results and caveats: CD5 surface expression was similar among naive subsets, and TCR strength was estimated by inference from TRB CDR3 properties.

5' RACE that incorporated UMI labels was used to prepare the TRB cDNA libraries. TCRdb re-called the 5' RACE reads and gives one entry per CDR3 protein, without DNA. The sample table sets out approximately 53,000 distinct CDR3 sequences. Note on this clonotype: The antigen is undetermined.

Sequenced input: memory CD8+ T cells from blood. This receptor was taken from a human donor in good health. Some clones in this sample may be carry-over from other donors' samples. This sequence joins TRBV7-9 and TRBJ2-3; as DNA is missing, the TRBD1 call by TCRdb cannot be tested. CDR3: CASSQGQYLPDTQYF.